These 10 T cell receptor beta chains originate from one sample sequenced in a study of blood T cell repertoires in COVID-19. Profiled with immunoSEQ multiplex PCR; TCRdb holds only in-frame clones, not every one. The sample carries approximately 66,000 clones, about 86% recorded once. The sample comprised peripheral blood. These receptors came from a man aged 45-65 years with active COVID-19.

In nucleotides, the CDR3 is TGTGCCAGCAGTGAGAGACACGACACCGGGGAGCTGTTTTTT. The encoded protein is CASSERHDTGELFF. The chain links TRBV6-1 to TRBJ2-2; D gene uncertain. The CDR3 totals 14 residues. With 3 bases removed from V and 3 bases from J, the gap between germline ends came to 8 bases. Looked up from germline, CDR1 is MNHNS and CDR2 is SASEGT.

The chain recombines TRBV5-1 with TRBJ2-4, with D unclear. The germline V and J ends were trimmed by 4 bases and 8 bases, with 16 bases remaining between them. The germline CDR1 and CDR2 sequences are SGHRS and YFSETQ. The CDR3 has 14 amino acids. In DNA form, the CDR3 reads TGCGCCAGCAGCCAGAGTTCGACTCGGGACATTCAGTACTTC. Its translation is CASSQSSTRDIQYF.

The DNA of the CDR3 is TGTGCCACCAGTGATTGGGACAGTTTGACAGATACGCAGTATTTT. Its translation: CATSDWDSLTDTQYF. The genes are TRBV24-1 and TRBJ2-3; 7 bases are a match to TRBD1. V shed 2 bases, J shed 3 bases, and the junction held 4 bases outside the gene matches. The CDR3 extends over 15 amino acids. The V gene's germline CDR1 is KGHDR and CDR2 SFDVKD.

J is TRBJ2-3 and V is TRBV3-1 (or the pseudogene TRBV3-2); 8 bases align to TRBD2. The CDR3 has 15 amino acids. The ends lost 0 bases at V and 8 bases at J; junction bases unmatched: 7. Germline assignment: CDR1 LGHDT and CDR2 YNNKEL (reference sequence). DNA for the CDR3: TGTGCCAGCAGCCAAGAGGGGACTAGGGTTGTTACGCAGTATTTT. Protein product: CASSQEGTRVVTQYF.

V usage is TRBV12-3 or TRBV12-4 and J usage is TRBJ1-2; 8 bases fit TRBD1. The ends lost 6 bases at V and 12 bases at J; junction bases unmatched: 9. This CDR3 contains 12 residues. In DNA, the CDR3 is TGTGCCAGCAGCTTTGCGGACAGGGTCGACACCTTC. Its protein is CASSFADRVDTF.

V gene TRBV6-2 or TRBV6-3 combines with J gene TRBJ1-2; D is undetermined. V was trimmed by 6 bases and J by 5 bases, leaving 10 bases between them. This CDR3 is built from 12 residues. Germline CDR1 is MNHEY and CDR2 is SVGEGT. CDR3: CASSLVGYGYTF. Here the CDR3 DNA reads TGTGCCAGCAGCCTGGTCGGTTATGGCTACACCTTC.

The rearrangement links TRBV6-6 to TRBJ2-7; the match to TRBD1 covers 9 bases. J was trimmed by 0 bases and V by 6 bases; bases with no gene match: 6. Germline CDR1 reads MNHNY; CDR2 reads SVGAGI (reference sequence). The CDR3 consists of 15 residues. The CDR3 sequence is CASSLGQGSSYEQYF. CDR3 sequence (DNA): TGTGCCAGCAGCTTAGGACAGGGGAGCTCCTACGAGCAGTACTTC.

This chain uses TRBV2 with TRBJ2-3, with 14 bases matching TRBD2. Germline-derived CDR1 and CDR2 are SNHLY and FYNNEI. Unmatched junction bases numbered 8, after V lost 6 bases and J lost 6 bases. The CDR3 is made up of 16 amino acids. CDR3 amino acids: CASRGGTSGRGDTQYF. The CDR3 DNA reads TGTGCCAGCAGGGGCGGGACTAGCGGGAGAGGGGATACGCAGTATTTT.

This chain joins TRBV5-6 and TRBJ1-2; D is perhaps TRBD1 (5 bases). V was trimmed by 0 bases and J by 2 bases, leaving 14 bases between them. Per germline, CDR1 SGHDT and CDR2 YYEEEE. CDR3 size: 16 residues. The CDR3 DNA reads TGTGCCAGCAGCTTGGTCGGGTCCGCAGGGAACTATGGCTACACCTTC. This sequence encodes CASSLVGSAGNYGYTF. Drawing the rest from reference TRBV5-6 and TRBJ1-2, the complete variable domain is DAGVTQSPTHLIKTRGQQVTLRCSPKSGHDTVSWYQQALGQGPQFIFQYYEEEERQRGNFPDRFSGHQFPNYSSELNVNALLLGDSALYLCASSLVGSAGNYGYTFGSGTRLTVV.

This clone counts as medium-sized. V gene TRBV6-5 combines with J gene TRBJ2-7, with 10 bases identical to TRBD1. The CDR3 sequence is 14 residues long. CDR1 and CDR2 (germline): MNHEY, SVGAGI. With V trimmed by 4 bases and J by 6 bases, 6 bases remained unmatched. The CDR3 nucleotides are TGTGCCAGCAGTTTGAGCCGGGACAGGGGCGAGCAGTACGTC. Residues: CASSLSRDRGEQYV.